This TCR beta chain was sequenced for a study of PD-L1 blockade in urothelial cancer. Study details: Every 3 weeks, patients received intravenous atezolizumab 1,200 mg, beginning 2014.

Data came from immunoSEQ multiplex PCR; TCRdb stores just in-frame clones and leaves some out. The table records tens of thousands of clones, roughly 77% of them present only once. With 5 bases clipped from V and 8 bases from J, the junction kept 12 bases outside the gene matches. The CDR3 has 15 residues. Germline loops: CDR1 SNHLY, CDR2 FYNNEI. Time point of the sample: pretreatment peripheral blood. The patients had locally advanced or metastatic urothelial carcinoma. A total of 1 to 8 samples per patient were collected pretreatment and on-treatment. This TCR derives from a man aged 65 to 85 with urothelial cancer. This specimen consisted of PBMCs, obtained around atezolizumab (anti-PD-L1) treatment. V is TRBV2 and J is TRBJ1-2, with 9 positions matching TRBD1. The CDR3 is CASSPSLSTGGGYTF. DNA for the CDR3: TGTGCCAGCAGTCCATCTCTCTCGACAGGGGGGGGCTACACCTTC. The entire variable domain, with the rest obtained from reference TRBV2 and TRBJ1-2, is as follows: EPEVTQTPSHQVTQMGQEVILRCVPISNHLYFYWYRQILGQKVEFLVSFYNNEISEKSEIFDDQFSVERPDGSNFTLKIRSTKLEDSAMYFCASSPSLSTGGGYTFGSGTRLTVV.